This T cell receptor (beta chain) was captured in a study of tissue T cells after allogeneic stem cell transplantation. As for this clone: What it recognizes is unknown. Here the gene names and germline are mouse. The read ends 1 residue early relative to the CDR3; the germline J gene fills the gap.

Broader study findings: Some tissue clones might be persisting host cells; their alloreactivity or antigen specificity was not determined. Few T cell clones were shared across patients, but motif clusters showed tissue-specific shared signatures. Sampling depth was limited, and the cohort was small and clinically varied.

Time point of the sample: mouse harvest day 7 after allogeneic transplant. Tail vein injection delivered 10^7 T-cell-depleted bone marrow cells and 10^6 splenic CD5+ T cells. B6 (H2b) cells into BALB/c (H2d) mice; tissues taken at day 7 or 14. Using immunoSEQ multiplex PCR, the repertoire was profiled, and TCRdb retains in-frame clones only, with some absent. The repertoire holds some 11,000 clones, with around two fifths as singletons. Germline assignment: CDR1 SNHLY and CDR2 FYNGKV (reference sequence). V gave up 0 bases and J gave up 0 bases, with 3 bases separating them. This CDR3 spans 13 amino acids.

The chain is built from TRBV3 and TRBJ2-7, with unresolved D. The TCR sequence derives from a female BALB/c mouse given C57BL/6 T cells with graft-versus-host disease after an allogeneic hematopoietic cell transplant. Sample: skin. CDR3 DNA, as far as it was read: TGTGCCAGCAGCTTAGCCAGCTCCTATGAACAGTAC. Amino acids: CASSLASSYEQY. From start to end, the CDR3 is CASSLASSYEQYF.